These T cell receptor beta chains were read from a single sample in a study of cytomegalovirus exposure and HLA in healthy donors. Assay: immunoSEQ multiplex PCR; the TCRdb copy retains only in-frame clones and omits some. The sample has 65,000 to 85,000 clones; around 77% are singletons. Input material: PBMCs. All receptors come from a woman aged 40-49 years in good health and CMV-seropositive. Both conserved end residues are part of each CDR3. The D gene is left open where the match is weak. The size entry is marked missing in some rows and otherwise reads once, few, many or a size class.

TRBD1	once	TRBJ1-5	TRBV2	CASRHQQGGQPQHF	TGTGCCAGCAGACACCAACAGGGGGGTCAGCCCCAGCATTTT
.	few	TRBJ1-1	TRBV29-1	CSAGRGEMNTEAFF	TGCAGCGCCGGTCGGGGGGAAATGAACACTGAAGCTTTCTTT
TRBD1	.	TRBJ2-1	TRBV5-4	CASTDRGHGWQFF	TGTGCCAGCACCGACAGGGGGCATGGTTGGCAGTTCTTC
.	.	TRBJ2-3	TRBV7-8	CASSLDNTQYF	TGTGCCAGCAGCTTAGATAATACGCAGTATTTT
TRBD1	.	TRBJ1-6	TRBV4-2	CASSQVSGGESPLHF	TGTGCCAGCAGCCAAGTTTCAGGGGGCGAGTCACCCCTCCACTTT
TRBD1	.	TRBJ2-5	TRBV6-5	CASSYRTGGGEQYF	TGTGCCAGCAGTTACAGGACAGGGGGTGGGGAGCAGTACTTC
.	.	TRBJ1-5	TRBV7-8	CASSYDRPYSNQPQHF	TGTGCCAGCAGCTACGACAGACCCTATAGCAATCAGCCCCAGCATTTT
TRBD2	.	TRBJ2-2	TRBV15	CATSRAGLAVTGELFF	TGTGCCACCAGCAGAGCGGGACTAGCGGTAACCGGGGAGCTGTTTTTT
TRBD1	.	TRBJ2-1	TRBV5-8	CASSLPGTGVYNEQFF	TGTGCCAGCAGCTTACCCGGGACAGGGGTGTACAATGAGCAGTTCTTC
.	once	TRBJ1-2	TRBV10-2	CASSESSEINYGYTF	TGCGCCAGCAGTGAGTCATCAGAAATTAACTATGGCTACACCTTC
.	few	TRBJ1-1	TRBV30	CAWSPQGSAFF	TGTGCCTGGAGTCCGCAGGGGTCGGCTTTCTTT
TRBD1	.	TRBJ2-5	TRBV6-1	CASSIGQATQETQYF	TGTGCCAGCAGCATCGGACAGGCCACCCAAGAGACCCAGTACTTC
TRBD2	.	TRBJ2-1	TRBV7-3	CASSLTSGGFNEQFF	TGTGCCAGCAGCTTGACTAGCGGGGGATTCAATGAGCAGTTCTTC
.	.	TRBJ1-2	TRBV6-1	CASRASGVRNYGYTF	TGTGCCAGCAGAGCGTCAGGGGTACGGAACTATGGCTACACCTTC
.	.	TRBJ1-2	TRBV2	CASRTGRGSDGYTF	TGTGCCAGCAGGACTGGAAGGGGGAGCGATGGCTACACCTTC
TRBD1	.	TRBJ2-1	TRBV5-1	CASSLETGNIRNEQFF	TGCGCCAGCAGCTTAGAGACAGGGAACATTAGAAATGAGCAGTTCTTC
.	.	TRBJ1-1	TRBV30	CAWDAGRGYTEAFF	TGTGCCTGGGACGCCGGCAGGGGATACACTGAAGCTTTCTTT
TRBD1	.	TRBJ1-1	TRBV7-9	CASSLTQGARAEAFF	TGTGCCAGCAGCTTAACACAGGGGGCAAGGGCTGAAGCTTTCTTT
.	.	TRBJ2-1	TRBV5-1	CASSLVGAGKDNEQFF	TGCGCCAGCAGCTTGGTAGGAGCGGGTAAGGACAATGAGCAGTTCTTC
TRBD2	.	TRBJ2-7	TRBV9	CASSVKGGPGEQYF	TGTGCCAGCAGCGTGAAGGGAGGGCCGGGCGAGCAGTACTTC
TRBD1	.	TRBJ1-2	TRBV6-1	CASTQGALWGYTF	TGTGCCAGCACCCAGGGGGCATTGTGGGGCTACACCTTC
TRBD1	few	TRBJ1-5	TRBV2	CASRDRGFNQPQHF	TGTGCCAGCAGGGACAGGGGTTTTAATCAGCCCCAGCATTTT
.	once	TRBJ2-1	TRBV6-6	CASSPEAVAYNEQFF	TGTGCCAGCAGCCCGGAGGCCGTTGCCTACAATGAGCAGTTCTTC
.	.	TRBJ1-5	TRBV4-2	CASSLINQPQHF	TGTGCCAGCAGCCTTATTAATCAGCCCCAGCATTTT
TRBD2	.	TRBJ2-1	TRBV29-1	CSVETASGRVMNEQFF	TGCAGCGTTGAAACGGCTAGCGGGAGGGTGATGAATGAGCAGTTCTTC
.	.	TRBJ1-5	TRBV18	CASSPSRQQPQHF	TGTGCCAGCTCACCAAGTAGACAACAGCCCCAGCATTTT
.	.	TRBJ2-1	TRBV4-1	CASSQDGLASYNEQFF	TGCGCCAGCAGCCAAGATGGGCTAGCGTCCTACAATGAGCAGTTCTTC
.	.	TRBJ1-1	TRBV6-5	CASSLGANLNTEAFF	TGTGCCAGCAGTTTAGGGGCCAACCTTAACACTGAAGCTTTCTTT
.	.	TRBJ2-5	TRBV15	CATINESLLARGTGKKTQYF	TGTGCCACCATCAACGAGTCCCTACTGGCTAGGGGAACAGGCAAAAAGACCCAGTACTTC
.	.	TRBJ2-7	TRBV7-9	CASRQTAVSYEQYF	TGTGCCAGCAGGCAGACGGCGGTTTCCTACGAGCAGTACTTC
.	.	TRBJ1-5	TRBV28	CASRRMQDSHF	TGTGCCAGCAGGCGTATGCAGGACAGCCATTTT
.	.	TRBJ2-3	TRBV5-1	CASSLAGDTQYF	TGCGCCAGCAGCTTGGCCGGAGATACGCAGTATTTT
.	.	TRBJ2-7	TRBV5-1	CASSLEWGGLGEQYF	TGCGCCAGCAGCTTGGAATGGGGGGGCCTCGGCGAGCAGTACTTC
.	few	TRBJ2-7	TRBV23-1	CASTIRDISYEQYF	TGCGCCAGCACTATCCGGGACATCTCCTACGAGCAGTACTTC
TRBD1	few	TRBJ1-1	TRBV6-5	CASSPGQGESTFF	TGTGCCAGCAGTCCCGGACAGGGGGAGTCTACTTTCTTT
TRBD1	few	TRBJ1-2	TRBV5-1	CASSTTGDYGYTF	TGCGCCAGCAGCACAACAGGGGACTATGGCTACACCTTC
.	.	TRBJ2-7	TRBV5-4	CASSLGQGTSTYEQYF	TGTGCCAGCAGCTTGGGGCAGGGGACCTCTACCTACGAGCAGTACTTC
.	.	TRBJ2-7	TRBV30	CAWTMDSGSSYEQYF	TGTGCCTGGACCATGGACAGCGGAAGCTCCTACGAGCAGTACTTC
.	few	TRBJ2-3	TRBV4-1	CASSQGEEGPTDTQYF	TGCGCCAGCAGCCAAGGGGAGGAGGGACCCACAGATACGCAGTATTTT
.	.	TRBJ2-1	TRBV11-3	CFGFLTCYNEQFF	TGTTTCGGGTTTTTGACGTGCTACAATGAGCAGTTCTTC
.	.	TRBJ1-1	TRBV2	CASSAVSEAFF	TGTGCCAGCAGCGCAGTCTCAGAAGCTTTCTTT
TRBD2	.	TRBJ2-5	TRBV29-1	CSVEEPSGRAETQYF	TGCAGCGTTGAAGAACCAAGCGGGAGGGCAGAGACCCAGTACTTC
.	.	TRBJ1-1	TRBV28	CASRANPGTGGTEAFF	TGTGCCAGCAGAGCAAATCCGGGAACCGGGGGAACTGAAGCTTTCTTT
.	.	TRBJ1-3	TRBV5-4	CASSLGQNGNTIYF	TGTGCCAGCAGCTTGGGTCAGAATGGAAACACCATATATTTT
.	few	TRBJ1-2	TRBV29-1	CSVVGDNHNYGYTF	TGCAGCGTTGTGGGCGACAATCATAACTATGGCTACACCTTC
.	.	TRBJ2-7	TRBV5-6	CASSFFETRDTRYEQYF	TGTGCCAGCAGCTTTTTCGAAACCAGGGACACTCGCTACGAGCAGTACTTC
.	.	TRBJ2-2	TRBV6-1	CASLLTGSNTGELFF	TGTGCCAGCCTCCTTACAGGGTCGAACACCGGGGAGCTGTTTTTT
TRBD1	once	TRBJ2-7	TRBV12-5	CASGLGQDEQYF	TGTGCTAGTGGTCTCGGACAGGACGAGCAGTACTTC
TRBD1	.	TRBJ1-1	TRBV19	CASSQTGRSNTEAFF	TGTGCCAGTAGCCAGACAGGGAGGTCTAACACTGAAGCTTTCTTT
TRBD2	.	TRBJ2-1	TRBV6-4	CASSDSWTSGTDEQFF	TGTGCCAGCAGTGACTCCTGGACTAGCGGGACCGATGAGCAGTTCTTC
.	.	TRBJ2-1	TRBV6-1	CATRQLDNEQFF	TGTGCCACAAGACAACTAGACAATGAGCAGTTCTTC
.	.	TRBJ2-2	TRBV28	CASSLDRDNTGELFF	TGTGCCAGCAGTTTGGACAGAGACAACACCGGGGAGCTGTTTTTT
TRBD1	.	TRBJ1-1	TRBV12-5	CASGFSLDRAIEAFF	TGTGCTAGTGGTTTCTCCCTCGACAGGGCAATCGAAGCTTTCTTT
TRBD1	.	TRBJ1-4	TRBV25-1	CATNGQGATKLFF	TGTGCCACCAATGGACAGGGGGCTACAAAACTGTTTTTT
.	.	TRBJ2-7	TRBV6-1	CASSQLTLPPLEQYF	TGTGCCAGCAGCCAATTAACTCTACCTCCGCTCGAGCAGTACTTC
.	.	TRBJ1-1	TRBV6-1	CASSERWGGDRDTEAFF	TGTGCCAGCAGTGAAAGGTGGGGAGGGGATCGGGACACTGAAGCTTTCTTT